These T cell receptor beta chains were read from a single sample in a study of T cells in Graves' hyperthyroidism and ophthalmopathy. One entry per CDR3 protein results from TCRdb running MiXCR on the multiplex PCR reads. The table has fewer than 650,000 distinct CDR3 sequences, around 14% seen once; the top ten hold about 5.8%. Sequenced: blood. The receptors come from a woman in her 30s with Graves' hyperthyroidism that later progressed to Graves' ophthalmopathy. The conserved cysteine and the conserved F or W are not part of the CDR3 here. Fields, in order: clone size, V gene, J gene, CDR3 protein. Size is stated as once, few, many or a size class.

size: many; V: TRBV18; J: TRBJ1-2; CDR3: ASSPGTGSLYGYT
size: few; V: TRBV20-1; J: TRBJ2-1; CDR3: SARLAESYNEQF
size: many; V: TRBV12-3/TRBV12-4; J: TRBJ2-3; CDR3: ASREQGFSTDTQY
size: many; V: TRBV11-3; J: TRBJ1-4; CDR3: ASSLDRNNEKLF
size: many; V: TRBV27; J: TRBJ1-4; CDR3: ASSPDDLFRNEKLF
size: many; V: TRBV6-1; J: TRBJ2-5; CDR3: ASSETGGGLAQY
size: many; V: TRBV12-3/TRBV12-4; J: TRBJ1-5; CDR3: ASSFTGTGGSNNQPQH
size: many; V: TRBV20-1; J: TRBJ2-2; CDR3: SASGEPGVAGELF
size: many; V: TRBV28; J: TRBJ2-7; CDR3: ASSLGGTGMYEQY
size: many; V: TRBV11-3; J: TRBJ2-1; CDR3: ASSPLSGQELVF